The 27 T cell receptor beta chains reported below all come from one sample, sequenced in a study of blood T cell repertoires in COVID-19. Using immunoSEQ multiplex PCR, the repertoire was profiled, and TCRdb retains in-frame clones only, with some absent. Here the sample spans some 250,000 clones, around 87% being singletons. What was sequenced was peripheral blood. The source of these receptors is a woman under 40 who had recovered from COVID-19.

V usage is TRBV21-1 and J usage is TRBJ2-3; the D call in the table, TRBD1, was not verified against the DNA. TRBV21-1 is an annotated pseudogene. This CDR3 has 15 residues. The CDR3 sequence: CASSKVQGPTDTQYF. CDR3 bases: TGTGCCAGCAGCAAAGTACAGGGGCCCACAGATACGCAGTATTTT.

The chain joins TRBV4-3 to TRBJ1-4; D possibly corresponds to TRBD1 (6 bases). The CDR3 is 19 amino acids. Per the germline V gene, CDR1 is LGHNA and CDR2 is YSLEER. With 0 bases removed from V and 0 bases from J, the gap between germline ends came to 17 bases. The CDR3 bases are TGCGCCAGCAGCCAAGAGCGCAGGGGACCTCTTGCAACTAATGAAAAACTGTTTTTT. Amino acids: CASSQERRGPLATNEKLFF.

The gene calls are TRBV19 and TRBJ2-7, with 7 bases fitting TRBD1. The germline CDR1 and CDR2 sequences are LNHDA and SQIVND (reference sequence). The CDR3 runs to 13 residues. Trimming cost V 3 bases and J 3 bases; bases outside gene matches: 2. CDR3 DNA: TGTGCCAGTAGTATCGGGACAGACTACGAGCAGTACTTC. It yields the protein CASSIGTDYEQYF.

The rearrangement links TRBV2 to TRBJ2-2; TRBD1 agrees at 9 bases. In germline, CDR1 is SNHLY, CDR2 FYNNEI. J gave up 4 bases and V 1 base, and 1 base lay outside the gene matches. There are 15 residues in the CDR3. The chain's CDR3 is CASSEGTGATGELFF. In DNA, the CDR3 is TGTGCCAGCAGTGAAGGGACAGGGGCCACCGGGGAGCTGTTTTTT.

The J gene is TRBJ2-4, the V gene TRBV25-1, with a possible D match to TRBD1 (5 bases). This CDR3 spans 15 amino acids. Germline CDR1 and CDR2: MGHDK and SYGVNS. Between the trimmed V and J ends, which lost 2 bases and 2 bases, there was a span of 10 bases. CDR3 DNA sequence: TGTGCCAGCAGTGAACCAGACAGAACCAAAAACATTCAGTACTTC. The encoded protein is CASSEPDRTKNIQYF.

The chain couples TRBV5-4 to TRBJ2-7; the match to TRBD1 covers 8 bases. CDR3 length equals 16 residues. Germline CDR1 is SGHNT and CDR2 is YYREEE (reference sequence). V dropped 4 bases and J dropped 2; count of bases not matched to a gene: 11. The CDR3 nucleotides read TGTGCCAGCAGCAATGGGCCCTGGGACAGGACCTACGAGCAGTACTTC. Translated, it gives CASSNGPWDRTYEQYF.

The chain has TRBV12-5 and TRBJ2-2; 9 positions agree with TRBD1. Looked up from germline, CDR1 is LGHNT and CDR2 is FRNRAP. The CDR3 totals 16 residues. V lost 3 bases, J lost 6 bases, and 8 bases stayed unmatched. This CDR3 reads CASGFGEYRGPGELFF. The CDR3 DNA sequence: TGTGCTAGTGGTTTTGGGGAGTACAGGGGGCCCGGGGAGCTGTTTTTT.

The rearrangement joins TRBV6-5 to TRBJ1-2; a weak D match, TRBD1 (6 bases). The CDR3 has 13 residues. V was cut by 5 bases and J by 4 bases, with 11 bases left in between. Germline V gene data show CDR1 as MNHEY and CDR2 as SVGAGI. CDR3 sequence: CASSPGATYGYTF. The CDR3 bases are TGTGCCAGCAGTCCAGGGGCAACCTATGGCTACACCTTC.

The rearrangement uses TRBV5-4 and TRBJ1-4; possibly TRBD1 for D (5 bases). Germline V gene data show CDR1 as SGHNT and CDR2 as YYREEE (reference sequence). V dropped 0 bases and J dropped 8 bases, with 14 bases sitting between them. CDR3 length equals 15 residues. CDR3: CASSLDLGRGEKLFF. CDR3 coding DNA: TGTGCCAGCAGCTTGGATCTGGGGAGGGGCGAAAAACTGTTTTTT. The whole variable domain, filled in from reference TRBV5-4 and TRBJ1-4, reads ETGVTQSPTHLIKTRGQQVTLRCSSQSGHNTVSWYQQALGQGPQFIFQYYREEENGRGNFPPRFSGLQFPNYSSELNVNALELDDSALYLCASSLDLGRGEKLFFGSGTQLSVL.

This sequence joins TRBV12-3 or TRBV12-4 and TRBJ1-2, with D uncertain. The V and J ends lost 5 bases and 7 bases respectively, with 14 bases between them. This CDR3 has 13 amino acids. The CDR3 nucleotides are TGTGCCAGCAGTGCCGAGCGGGGTCGTGGCTACACCTTC. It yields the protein CASSAERGRGYTF.

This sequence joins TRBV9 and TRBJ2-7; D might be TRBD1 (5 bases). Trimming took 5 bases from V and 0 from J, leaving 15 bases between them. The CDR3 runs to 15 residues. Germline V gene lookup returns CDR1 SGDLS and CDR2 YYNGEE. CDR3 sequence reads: CASSESIDSSYEQYF. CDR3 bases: TGTGCCAGCAGTGAATCCATAGACAGCTCCTACGAGCAGTACTTC.

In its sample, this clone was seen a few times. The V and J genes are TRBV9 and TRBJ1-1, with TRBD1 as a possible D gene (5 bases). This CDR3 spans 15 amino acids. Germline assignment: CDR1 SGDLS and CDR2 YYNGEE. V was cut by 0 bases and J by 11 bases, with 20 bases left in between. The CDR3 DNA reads TGTGCCAGCAGCGTAGCAGGGAATGCCATGGGGGGGGCTTTCTTT. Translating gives CASSVAGNAMGGAFF.

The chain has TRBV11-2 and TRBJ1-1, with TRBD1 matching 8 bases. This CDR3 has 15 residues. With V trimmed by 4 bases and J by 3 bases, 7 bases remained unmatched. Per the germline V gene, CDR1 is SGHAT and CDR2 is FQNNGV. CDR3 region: CASSYGQGRYTEAFF. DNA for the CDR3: TGTGCCAGCAGCTACGGACAGGGACGTTACACTGAAGCTTTCTTT.

The CDR3, as DNA: TGTGCCATCAGTGACCCTGGCAGGACTACATACAATGAGCAGTTCTTC. This translates into CAISDPGRTTYNEQFF. The chain has TRBV10-3 and TRBJ2-1; perhaps TRBD2 as D (6 bases). The CDR3 is made up of 16 amino acids. V shed 3 bases and J shed 4 bases, with 16 bases lying between them. CDR1 and CDR2 (germline): ENHRY, SYGVKD.

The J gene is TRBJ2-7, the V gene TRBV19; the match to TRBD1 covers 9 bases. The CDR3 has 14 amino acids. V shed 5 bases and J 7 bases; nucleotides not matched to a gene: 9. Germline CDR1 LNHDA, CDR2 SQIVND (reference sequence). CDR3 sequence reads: CASSFSGTGSEQYF. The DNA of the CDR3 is TGTGCCAGTAGTTTCTCCGGGACAGGGTCAGAGCAGTACTTC. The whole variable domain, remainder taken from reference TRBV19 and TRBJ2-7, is DGGITQSPKYLFRKEGQNVTLSCEQNLNHDAMYWYRQDPGQGLRLIYYSQIVNDFQKGDIAEGYSVSREKKESFPLTVTSAQKNPTAFYLCASSFSGTGSEQYFGPGTRLTVT.

The CDR3: CASSLEGVTEAFF. In DNA form, the CDR3 reads TGTGCCAGCAGCTTAGAGGGGGTCACTGAAGCTTTCTTT. The genes are TRBV7-2 and TRBJ1-1, with a weak D call TRBD1 (6 bases). With 1 base removed from V and 4 bases from J, the gap between germline ends came to 7 bases. CDR3 length: 13 amino acids. Germline V gives CDR1 SGHTA, CDR2 FQGNSA.

CDR3 sequence (DNA): TGTGCCAGCAGCTTAAATCGGGCCGCGGGTCCTGGAAACACCATATATTTT. Translating gives CASSLNRAAGPGNTIYF. V is TRBV7-9 and J is TRBJ1-3; no firm D call. This CDR3 region has 17 residues. V was clipped by 2 bases and J by 2 bases, with 16 bases between them. Germline V lookup: CDR1 SEHNR, CDR2 FQNEAQ (reference sequence).

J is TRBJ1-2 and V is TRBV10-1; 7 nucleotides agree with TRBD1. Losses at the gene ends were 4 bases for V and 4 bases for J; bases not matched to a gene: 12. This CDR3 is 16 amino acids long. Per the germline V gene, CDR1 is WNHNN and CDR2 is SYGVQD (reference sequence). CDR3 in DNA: TGCGCCAGCAGTGCACCCGGGAGGGGGCGGATCTATGGCTACACCTTC. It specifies CASSAPGRGRIYGYTF.

In DNA form, the CDR3 reads TGTGCCAGCACCTGGGGCCTTAATTCACCCCTCCACTTT. Residues: CASTWGLNSPLHF. The V gene is TRBV6-5, the J gene TRBJ1-6; D is perhaps TRBD1 (5 bases). CDR3 length: 13 amino acids. Germline V CDR1 and CDR2: MNHEY, SVGAGI. V shed 7 bases and J shed 6 bases, with 10 bases lying between them.

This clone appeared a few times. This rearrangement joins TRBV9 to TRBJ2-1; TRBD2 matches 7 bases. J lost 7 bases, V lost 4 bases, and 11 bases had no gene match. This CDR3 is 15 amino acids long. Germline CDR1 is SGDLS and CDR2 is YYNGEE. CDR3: CASSFSWGEGNEQFF. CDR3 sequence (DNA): TGTGCCAGCAGCTTCTCATGGGGGGAGGGGAATGAGCAGTTCTTC.

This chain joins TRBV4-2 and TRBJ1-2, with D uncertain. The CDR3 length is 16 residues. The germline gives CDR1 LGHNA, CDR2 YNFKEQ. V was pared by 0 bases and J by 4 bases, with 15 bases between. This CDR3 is CASSQDGGTPTYGYTF. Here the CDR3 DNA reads TGTGCCAGCAGCCAAGATGGAGGCACCCCGACCTATGGCTACACCTTC.

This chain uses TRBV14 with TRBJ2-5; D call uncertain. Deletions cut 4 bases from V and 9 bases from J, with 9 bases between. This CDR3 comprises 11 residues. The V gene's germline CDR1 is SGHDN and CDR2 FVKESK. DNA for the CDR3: TGTGCCAGCAGCCTCGGTTCGGCCCAGTACTTC. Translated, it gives CASSLGSAQYF. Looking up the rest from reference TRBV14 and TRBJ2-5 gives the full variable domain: EAGVTQFPSHSVIEKGQTVTLRCDPISGHDNLYWYRRVMGKEIKFLLHFVKESKQDESGMPNNRFLAERTGGTYSTLKVQPAELEDSGVYFCASSLGSAQYFGPGTRLLVL.

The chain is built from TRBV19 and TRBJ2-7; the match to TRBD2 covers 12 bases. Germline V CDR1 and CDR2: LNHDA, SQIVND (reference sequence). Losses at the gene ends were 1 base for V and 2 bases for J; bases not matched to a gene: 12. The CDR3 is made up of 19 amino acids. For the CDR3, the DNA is TGTGCCAGTAGTATAGCGGGCACTAGCGGGGGGCCACTTGCCTACGAGCAGTACTTC. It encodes CASSIAGTSGGPLAYEQYF.

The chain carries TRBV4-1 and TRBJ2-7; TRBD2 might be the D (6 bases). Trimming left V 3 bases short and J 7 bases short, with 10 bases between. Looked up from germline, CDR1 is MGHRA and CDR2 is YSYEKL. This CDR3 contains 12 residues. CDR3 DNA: TGCGCCAGCAGCCATCTCGCGGGAGAGCAGTACTTC. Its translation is CASSHLAGEQYF.

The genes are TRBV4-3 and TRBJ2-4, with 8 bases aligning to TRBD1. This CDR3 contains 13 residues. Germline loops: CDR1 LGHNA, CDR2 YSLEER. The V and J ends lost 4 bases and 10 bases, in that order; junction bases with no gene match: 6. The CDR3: CASSPVQGAIQYF. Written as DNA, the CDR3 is TGCGCCAGCAGCCCCGTGCAGGGGGCTATTCAGTACTTC.

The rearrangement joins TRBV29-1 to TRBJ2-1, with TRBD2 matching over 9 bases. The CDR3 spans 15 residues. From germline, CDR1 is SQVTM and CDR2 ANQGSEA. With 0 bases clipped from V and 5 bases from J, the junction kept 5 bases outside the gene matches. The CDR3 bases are TGCAGCGTTGAAGATCATAGCGGGGGACACAATGAGCAGTTCTTC. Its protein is CSVEDHSGGHNEQFF.

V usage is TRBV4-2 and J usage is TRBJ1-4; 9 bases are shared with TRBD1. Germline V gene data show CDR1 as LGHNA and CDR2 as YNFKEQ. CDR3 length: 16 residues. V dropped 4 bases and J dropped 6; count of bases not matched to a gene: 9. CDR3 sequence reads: CASSRTPGQGYEKLFF. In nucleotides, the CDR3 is TGTGCCAGCAGCCGCACCCCGGGACAGGGTTATGAAAAACTGTTTTTT.